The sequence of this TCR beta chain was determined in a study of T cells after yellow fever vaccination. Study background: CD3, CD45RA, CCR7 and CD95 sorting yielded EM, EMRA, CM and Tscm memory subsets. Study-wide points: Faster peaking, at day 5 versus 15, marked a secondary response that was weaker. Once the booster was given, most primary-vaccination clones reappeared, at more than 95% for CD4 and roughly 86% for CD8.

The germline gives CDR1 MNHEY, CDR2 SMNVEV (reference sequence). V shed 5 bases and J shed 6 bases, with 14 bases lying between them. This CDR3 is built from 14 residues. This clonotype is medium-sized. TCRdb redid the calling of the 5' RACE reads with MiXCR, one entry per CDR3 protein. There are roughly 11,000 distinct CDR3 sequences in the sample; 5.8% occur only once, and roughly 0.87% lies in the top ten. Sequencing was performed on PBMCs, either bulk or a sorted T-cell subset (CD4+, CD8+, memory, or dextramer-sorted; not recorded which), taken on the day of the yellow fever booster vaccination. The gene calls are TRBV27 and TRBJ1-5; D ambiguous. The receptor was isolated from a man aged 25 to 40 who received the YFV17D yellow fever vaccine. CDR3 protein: CASSDDPDAQPQHF. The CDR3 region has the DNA TGTGCCAGCAGTGACGACCCAGACGCTCAGCCCCAGCATTTT.